The clone carrying this T cell receptor (beta chain) was picked up a small number of times. What it binds is not known. This CDR3 is built from 13 residues. Trimming shortened V by 5 bases and J by 0 bases, and 7 bases separated the two germline ends. The V gene's germline CDR1 is LNHDA and CDR2 SQIVND (reference sequence). The sample belongs to a study of cytomegalovirus exposure and HLA in healthy donors. Study context: From HLA-typed donors, an early data release held tens of millions of unique TCRs.

Findings and limits, study-wide: With later analysis, a missense DCLRE1C variant became linked to TCR beta V- and J-gene trimming.

Primers included in the PCR were 60 Vbeta and 13 Jbeta primers. The method was immunoSEQ multiplex PCR; TCRdb's version includes in-frame clones alone and lacks a portion of them. The sample contains 160,000 or so clones, 86% of which appear only once. This receptor was identified in a young woman in good health and CMV-seronegative. V usage is TRBV19 and J usage is TRBJ1-1, with no clear D. Material: PBMCs. The CDR3 nucleotides are TGTGCCAGTAGTTCAGATATGAACACTGAAGCTTTCTTT. It yields the protein CASSSDMNTEAFF. Variable domain in full (rest from reference TRBV19 and TRBJ1-1): DGGITQSPKYLFRKEGQNVTLSCEQNLNHDAMYWYRQDPGQGLRLIYYSQIVNDFQKGDIAEGYSVSREKKESFPLTVTSAQKNPTAFYLCASSSDMNTEAFFGQGTRLTVV.